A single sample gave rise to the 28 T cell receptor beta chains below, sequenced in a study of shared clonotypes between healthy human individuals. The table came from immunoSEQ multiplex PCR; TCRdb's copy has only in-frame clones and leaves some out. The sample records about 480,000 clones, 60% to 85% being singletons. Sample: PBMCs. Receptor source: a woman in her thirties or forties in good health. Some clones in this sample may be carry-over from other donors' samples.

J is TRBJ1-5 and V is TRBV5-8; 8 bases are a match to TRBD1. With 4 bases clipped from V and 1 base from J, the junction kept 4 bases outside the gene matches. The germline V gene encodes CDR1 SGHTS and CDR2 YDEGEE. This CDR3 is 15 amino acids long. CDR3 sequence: CASSTGQESNQPQHF. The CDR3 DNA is TGTGCCAGCAGCACGGGACAGGAGAGCAATCAGCCCCAGCATTTT.

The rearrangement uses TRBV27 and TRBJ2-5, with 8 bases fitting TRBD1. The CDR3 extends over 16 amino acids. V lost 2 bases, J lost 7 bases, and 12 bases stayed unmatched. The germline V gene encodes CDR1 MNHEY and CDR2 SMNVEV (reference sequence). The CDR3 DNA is TGTGCCAGCAGTTTACAGGGGGCTATTCCTTTTGGGACCCAGTACTTC. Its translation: CASSLQGAIPFGTQYF.

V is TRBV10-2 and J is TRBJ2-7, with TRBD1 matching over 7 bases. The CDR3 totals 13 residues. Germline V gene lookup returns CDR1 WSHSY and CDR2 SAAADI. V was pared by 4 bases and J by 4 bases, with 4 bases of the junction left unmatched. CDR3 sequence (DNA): TGCGCCAGCAGTGTGGACAGGTTATACGAGCAGTACTTC. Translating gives CASSVDRLYEQYF.

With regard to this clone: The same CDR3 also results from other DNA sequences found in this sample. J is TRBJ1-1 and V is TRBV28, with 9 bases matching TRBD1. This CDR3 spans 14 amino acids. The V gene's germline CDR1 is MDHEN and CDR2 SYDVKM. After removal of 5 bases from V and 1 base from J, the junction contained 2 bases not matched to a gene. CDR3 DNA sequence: TGTGCCAGCAGTCTGGGACAGGGGAACACTGAAGCTTTCTTT. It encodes CASSLGQGNTEAFF.

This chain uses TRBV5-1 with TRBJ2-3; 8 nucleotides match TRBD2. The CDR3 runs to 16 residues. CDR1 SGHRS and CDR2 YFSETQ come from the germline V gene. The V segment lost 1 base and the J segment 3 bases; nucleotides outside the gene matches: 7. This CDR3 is CASSLIAGGGTDTQYF. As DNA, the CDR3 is TGCGCCAGCAGCTTGATTGCGGGAGGTGGGACAGATACGCAGTATTTT.

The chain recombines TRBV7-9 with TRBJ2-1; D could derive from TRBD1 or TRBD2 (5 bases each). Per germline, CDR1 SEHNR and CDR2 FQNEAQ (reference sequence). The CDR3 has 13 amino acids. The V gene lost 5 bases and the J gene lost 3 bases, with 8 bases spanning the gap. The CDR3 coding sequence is TGTGCCAGCAGCCGGGACCACTACAATGAGCAGTTCTTC. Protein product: CASSRDHYNEQFF.

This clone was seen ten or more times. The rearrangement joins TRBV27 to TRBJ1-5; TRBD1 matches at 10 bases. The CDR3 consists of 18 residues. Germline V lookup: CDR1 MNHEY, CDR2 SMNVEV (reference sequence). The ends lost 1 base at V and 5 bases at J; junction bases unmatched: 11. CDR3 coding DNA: TGTGCCAGCAGTTTATTGGCACCGGGACAGGGGAGGGATCAGCCCCAGCATTTT. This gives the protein CASSLLAPGQGRDQPQHF.

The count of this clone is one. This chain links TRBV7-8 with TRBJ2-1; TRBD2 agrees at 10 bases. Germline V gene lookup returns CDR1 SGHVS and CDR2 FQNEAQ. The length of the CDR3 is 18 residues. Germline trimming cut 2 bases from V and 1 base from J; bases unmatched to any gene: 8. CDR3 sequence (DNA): TGTGCCAGCAGCTTAAGAAGGACTAGCGGCAGGTCCTACAATGAGCAGTTCTTC. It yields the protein CASSLRRTSGRSYNEQFF.

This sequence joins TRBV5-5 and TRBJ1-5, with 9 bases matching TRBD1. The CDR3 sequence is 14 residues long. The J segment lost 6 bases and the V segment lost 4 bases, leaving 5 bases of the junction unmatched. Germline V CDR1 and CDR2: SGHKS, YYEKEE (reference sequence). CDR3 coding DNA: TGTGCCAGCAGCCCGGACAGGGGTGCTCAGCCCCAGCATTTT. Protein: CASSPDRGAQPQHF.

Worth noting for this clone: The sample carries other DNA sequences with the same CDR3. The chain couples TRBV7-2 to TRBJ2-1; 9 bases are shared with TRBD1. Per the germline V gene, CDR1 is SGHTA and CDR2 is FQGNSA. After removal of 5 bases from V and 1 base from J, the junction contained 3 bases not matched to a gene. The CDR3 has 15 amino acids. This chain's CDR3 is CASSLDRGSYNEQFF. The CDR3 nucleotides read TGTGCCAGCAGCCTGGACAGGGGATCCTACAATGAGCAGTTCTTC. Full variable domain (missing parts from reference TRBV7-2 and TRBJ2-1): GAGVSQSPSNKVTEKGKDVELRCDPISGHTALYWYRQSLGQGLEFLIYFQGNSAPDKSGLPSDRFSAERTGGSVSTLTIQRTQQEDSAVYLCASSLDRGSYNEQFFGPGTRLTVL.

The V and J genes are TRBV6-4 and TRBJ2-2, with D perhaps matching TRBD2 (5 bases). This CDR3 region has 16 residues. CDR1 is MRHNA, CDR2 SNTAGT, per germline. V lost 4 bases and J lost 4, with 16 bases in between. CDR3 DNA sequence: TGTGCCAGCAGTGCCTCAGGCGGAGCGGCCACCGGGGAGCTGTTTTTT. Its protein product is CASSASGGAATGELFF.

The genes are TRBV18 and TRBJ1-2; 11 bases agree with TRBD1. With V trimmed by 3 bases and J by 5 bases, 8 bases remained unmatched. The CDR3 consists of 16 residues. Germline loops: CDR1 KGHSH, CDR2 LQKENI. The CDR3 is CASSPPNGQGAYGYTF. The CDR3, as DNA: TGTGCCAGCTCACCCCCGAATGGACAGGGGGCGTATGGCTACACCTTC.

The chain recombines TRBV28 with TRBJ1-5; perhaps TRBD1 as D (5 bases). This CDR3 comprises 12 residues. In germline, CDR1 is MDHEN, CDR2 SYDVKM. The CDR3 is CVTGGVNQPQHF. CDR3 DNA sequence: TGTGTCACGGGGGGTGTCAATCAGCCCCAGCATTTT.

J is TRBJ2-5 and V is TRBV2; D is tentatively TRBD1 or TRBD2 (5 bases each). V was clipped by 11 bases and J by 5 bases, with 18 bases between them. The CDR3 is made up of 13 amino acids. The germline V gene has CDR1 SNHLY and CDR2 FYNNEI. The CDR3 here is CAGLGGTGETQYF. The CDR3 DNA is TGTGCCGGTCTTGGGGGTACGGGCGAGACCCAGTACTTC.

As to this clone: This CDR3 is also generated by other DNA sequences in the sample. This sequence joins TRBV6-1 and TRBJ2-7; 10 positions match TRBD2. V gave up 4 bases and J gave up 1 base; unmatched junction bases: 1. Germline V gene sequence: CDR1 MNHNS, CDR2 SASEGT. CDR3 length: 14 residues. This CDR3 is CASSVAGGSYEQYF. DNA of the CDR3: TGTGCCAGCAGTGTAGCGGGAGGATCCTACGAGCAGTACTTC.

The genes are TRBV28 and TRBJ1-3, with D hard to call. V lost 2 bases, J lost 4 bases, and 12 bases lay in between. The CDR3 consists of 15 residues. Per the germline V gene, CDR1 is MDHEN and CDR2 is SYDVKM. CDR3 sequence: CASSLPFTWGNTIYF. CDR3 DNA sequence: TGTGCCAGCAGTTTACCCTTCACATGGGGAAACACCATATATTTT. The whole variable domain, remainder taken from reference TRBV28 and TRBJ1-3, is DVKVTQSSRYLVKRTGEKVFLECVQDMDHENMFWYRQDPGLGLRLIYFSYDVKMKEKGDIPEGYSVSREKKERFSLILESASTNQTSMYLCASSLPFTWGNTIYFGEGSWLTVV.

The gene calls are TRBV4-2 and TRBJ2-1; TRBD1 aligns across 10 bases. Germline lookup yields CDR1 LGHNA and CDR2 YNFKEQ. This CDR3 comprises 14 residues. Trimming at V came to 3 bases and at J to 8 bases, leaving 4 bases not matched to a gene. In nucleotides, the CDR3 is TGTGCCAGCAGCCAGGGGGACAGGGGCTATGAGCAGTTCTTC. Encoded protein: CASSQGDRGYEQFF.

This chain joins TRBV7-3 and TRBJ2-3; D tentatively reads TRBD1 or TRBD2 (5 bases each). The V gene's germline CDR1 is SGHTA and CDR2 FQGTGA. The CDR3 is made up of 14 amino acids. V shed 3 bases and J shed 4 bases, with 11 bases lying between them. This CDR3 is CASSFGAGSDTQYF. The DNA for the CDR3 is TGTGCCAGCAGCTTCGGGGCAGGATCAGATACGCAGTATTTT.

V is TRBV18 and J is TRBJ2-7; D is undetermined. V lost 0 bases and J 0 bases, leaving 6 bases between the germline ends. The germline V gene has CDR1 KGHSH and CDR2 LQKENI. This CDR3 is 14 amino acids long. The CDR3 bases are TGTGCCAGCTCACCACCGATAGACTCCTACGAGCAGTACTTC. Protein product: CASSPPIDSYEQYF.

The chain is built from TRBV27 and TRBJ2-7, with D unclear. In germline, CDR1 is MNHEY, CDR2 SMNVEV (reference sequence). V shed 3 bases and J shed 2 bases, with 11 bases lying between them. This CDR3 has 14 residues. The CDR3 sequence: CASSFHRRAYEQYF. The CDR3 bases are TGTGCCAGCAGTTTTCACCGACGGGCCTACGAGCAGTACTTC.

The CDR3 is CASSTPGQHIRSYEQYF. In nucleotides, the CDR3 is TGTGCCAGCTCAACGCCGGGACAGCACATTCGCTCCTACGAGCAGTACTTC. This sequence joins TRBV18 and TRBJ2-7; 7 bases line up with TRBD1. The CDR3 has 17 residues. Germline V gives CDR1 KGHSH, CDR2 LQKENI. The J segment lost 0 bases and the V segment lost 5 bases, leaving 13 bases of the junction unmatched. Full variable domain (missing parts from reference TRBV18 and TRBJ2-7): NAGVMQNPRHLVRRRGQEARLRCSPMKGHSHVYWYRQLPEEGLKFMVYLQKENIIDESGMPKERFSAEFPKEGPSILRIQQVVRGDSAAYFCASSTPGQHIRSYEQYFGPGTRLTVT.

The CDR3 sequence is CASGDRGGGVYGYTF. The DNA of the CDR3 is TGTGCCAGTGGGGACAGGGGAGGTGGGGTCTATGGCTACACCTTC. The chain has TRBV19 and TRBJ1-2, with TRBD1 matching 10 bases. The CDR3 extends over 15 amino acids. V was clipped by 8 bases and J by 4 bases; unmatched bases: 10. Germline V gives CDR1 LNHDA, CDR2 SQIVND (reference sequence).

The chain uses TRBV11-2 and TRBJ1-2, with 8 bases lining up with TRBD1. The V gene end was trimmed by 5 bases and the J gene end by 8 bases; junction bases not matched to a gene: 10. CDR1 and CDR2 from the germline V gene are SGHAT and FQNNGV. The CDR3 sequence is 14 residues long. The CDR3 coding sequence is TGTGCCAGCAGCCACGGACAGGGTCTTGGGGGCTACACCTTC. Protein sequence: CASSHGQGLGGYTF.

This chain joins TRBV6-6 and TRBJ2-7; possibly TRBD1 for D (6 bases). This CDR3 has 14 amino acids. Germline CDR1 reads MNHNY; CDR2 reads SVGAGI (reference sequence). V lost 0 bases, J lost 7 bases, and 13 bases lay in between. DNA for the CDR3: TGTGCCAGCAGTTACTCCGGCCCGGACAGTGAGCAGTACTTC. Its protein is CASSYSGPDSEQYF.

CDR3 sequence (DNA): TGTGCCAGCAGTTTAAACCCTCGACTAGCGGGAGGGCCGAGGAGCACAGATACGCAGTATTTT. It specifies CASSLNPRLAGGPRSTDTQYF. V and J are TRBV28 and TRBJ2-3, with 14 bases identical to TRBD2. CDR1 and CDR2 (germline): MDHEN, SYDVKM. The V gene end was trimmed by 2 bases and the J gene end by 0 bases; junction bases not matched to a gene: 13. CDR3 size: 21 residues. The whole variable domain, filled in from reference TRBV28 and TRBJ2-3, reads DVKVTQSSRYLVKRTGEKVFLECVQDMDHENMFWYRQDPGLGLRLIYFSYDVKMKEKGDIPEGYSVSREKKERFSLILESASTNQTSMYLCASSLNPRLAGGPRSTDTQYFGPGTRLTVL.

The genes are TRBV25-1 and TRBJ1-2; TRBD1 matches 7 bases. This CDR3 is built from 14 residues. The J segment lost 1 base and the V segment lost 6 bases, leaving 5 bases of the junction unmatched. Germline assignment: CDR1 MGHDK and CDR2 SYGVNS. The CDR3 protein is CASRRQGVNYGYTF. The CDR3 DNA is TGTGCCAGCAGACGGCAGGGGGTTAACTATGGCTACACCTTC.

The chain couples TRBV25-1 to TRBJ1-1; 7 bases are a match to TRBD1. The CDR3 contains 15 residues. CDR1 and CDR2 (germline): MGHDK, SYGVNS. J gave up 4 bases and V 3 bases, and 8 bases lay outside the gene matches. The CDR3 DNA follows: TGTGCCAGCAGTGACCCTTGGGGACAGTTCACTGAAGCTTTCTTT. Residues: CASSDPWGQFTEAFF.

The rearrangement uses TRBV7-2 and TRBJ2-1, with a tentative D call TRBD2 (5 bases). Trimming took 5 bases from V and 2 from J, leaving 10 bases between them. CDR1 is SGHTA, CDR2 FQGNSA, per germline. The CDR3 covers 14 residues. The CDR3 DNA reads TGTGCCAGCAGCCAAGCGGTCCCCTACAATGAGCAGTTCTTC. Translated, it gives CASSQAVPYNEQFF.